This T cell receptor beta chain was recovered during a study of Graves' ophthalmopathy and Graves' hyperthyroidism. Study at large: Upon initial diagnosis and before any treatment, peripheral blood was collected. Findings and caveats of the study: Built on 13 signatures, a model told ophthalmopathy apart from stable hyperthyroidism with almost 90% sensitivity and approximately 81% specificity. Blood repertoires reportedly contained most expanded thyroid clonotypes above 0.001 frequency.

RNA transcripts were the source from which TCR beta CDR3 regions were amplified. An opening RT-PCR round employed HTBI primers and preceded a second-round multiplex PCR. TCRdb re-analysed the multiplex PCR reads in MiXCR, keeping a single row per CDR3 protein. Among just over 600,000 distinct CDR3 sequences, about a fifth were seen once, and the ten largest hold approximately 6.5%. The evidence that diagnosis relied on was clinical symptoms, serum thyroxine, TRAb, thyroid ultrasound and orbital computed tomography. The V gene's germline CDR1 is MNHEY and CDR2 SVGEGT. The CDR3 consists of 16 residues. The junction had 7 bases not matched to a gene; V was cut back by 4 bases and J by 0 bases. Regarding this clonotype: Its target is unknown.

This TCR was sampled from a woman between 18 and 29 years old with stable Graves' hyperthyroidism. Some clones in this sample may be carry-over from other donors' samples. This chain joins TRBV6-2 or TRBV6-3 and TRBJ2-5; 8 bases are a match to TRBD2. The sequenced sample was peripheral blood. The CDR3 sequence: CASSSKRGPYQETQYF. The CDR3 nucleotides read TGTGCCAGCAGTTCCAAGCGGGGGCCGTACCAAGAGACCCAGTACTTC.